Following are 12 T cell receptor beta chains from one sample sequenced in a study of early T cells in non-severe SARS-CoV-2 infection. TCRdb ran MiXCR on the 5' RACE reads and lists one entry per CDR3 protein. The table shows tens of thousands of distinct CDR3 sequences, with 5.3% occurring only once. The sample consisted of whole blood. Receptors originate from an adult who was a healthcare worker with PCR-confirmed SARS-CoV-2 infection or an uninfected control (not recorded which).

This clonotype was seen repeatedly, ten times or more. The chain links TRBV4-2 to TRBJ2-3; TRBD1 matches at 8 bases. The junction had 8 bases not matched to a gene; V was cut back by 10 bases and J by 5 bases. There are 13 residues in the CDR3. The germline gives CDR1 LGHNA, CDR2 YNFKEQ. CDR3 sequence: CATLDREEDTQYF. DNA for the CDR3: TGTGCCACCCTGGACAGGGAAGAAGATACGCAGTATTTT.

This clonotype was observed many times. The chain recombines TRBV7-2 with TRBJ2-7; D remains ambiguous. The CDR3 runs to 11 residues. V was pared by 5 bases and J by 2 bases, with 4 bases between. Germline V gives CDR1 SGHTA, CDR2 FQGNSA. CDR3 loop: CASSVAYEQYF. DNA of the CDR3: TGTGCCAGCAGCGTCGCCTACGAGCAGTACTTC.

A few counts support this clonotype. The rearrangement links TRBV28 to TRBJ2-4; no firm D call. This CDR3 comprises 14 residues. Trimming removed 3 bases at V and 0 bases at J, with 6 bases between. CDR1 MDHEN and CDR2 SYDVKM come from the germline V gene. DNA for the CDR3: TGTGCCAGCAGTTTGGAACTAGCCAAAAACATTCAGTACTTC. Translating gives CASSLELAKNIQYF.

This clonotype has a count of ten or more. V usage is TRBV7-2 and J usage is TRBJ2-5, with D hard to call. From germline, CDR1 is SGHTA and CDR2 FQGNSA. This CDR3 contains 13 residues. V dropped 6 bases and J dropped 1 base, with 9 bases sitting between them. The CDR3 DNA follows: TGTGCCAGCAGGACGGGTACCCAAGAGACCCAGTACTTC. Its translation: CASRTGTQETQYF.

The chain combines TRBV6-1 with TRBJ2-7; D is perhaps TRBD1 (6 bases). Per the germline V gene, CDR1 is MNHNS and CDR2 is SASEGT. V was trimmed by 7 bases and J by 6 bases, leaving 16 bases between them. The CDR3 extends over 13 amino acids. The CDR3 region has the DNA TGTGCCAGCATCTCCGGGACATGGGGCGAGCAGTACGTC. It yields the protein CASISGTWGEQYV.

This clonotype was counted ten times or more. The chain is built from TRBV7-2 and TRBJ2-3, with 11 nucleotides matching TRBD2. Germline-derived CDR1 and CDR2 are SGHTA and FQGNSA. This CDR3 is built from 19 residues. V gave up 3 bases and J gave up 4 bases; unmatched junction bases: 15. The DNA of the CDR3 is TGTGCCAGCAGCTTCGCCTCTAGCGGGAGGTTGGCCGTATCAGATACGCAGTATTTT. As protein: CASSFASSGRLAVSDTQYF.

The chain has TRBV29-1 and TRBJ2-1; TRBD1 matches 8 bases. Germline trimming cut 3 bases from V and 2 bases from J; bases unmatched to any gene: 3. The CDR3 is made up of 14 amino acids. CDR1 is SQVTM, CDR2 ANQGSEA, per germline. CDR3 DNA: TGCAGCGTTGAGGGACAGGCCCCCTACAATGAGCAGTTCTTC. Translating it yields CSVEGQAPYNEQFF.

This clonotype was recorded a few times. V and J are TRBV6-1 and TRBJ1-1; 7 nucleotides line up with TRBD1. The CDR3 is made up of 16 amino acids. Germline V gene lookup returns CDR1 MNHNS and CDR2 SASEGT. Trimming removed 4 bases from V and 4 bases from J; junction bases left unmatched: 12. The CDR3 bases are TGTGCCAGCAGTGGAGCGGGAAGGGGGCAGAGCACTGAAGCTTTCTTT. Translation gives CASSGAGRGQSTEAFF.

This clonotype was counted between two and nine times. The gene calls are TRBV13 and TRBJ2-7; D may be TRBD2 (5 bases). CDR3 size: 14 residues. CDR1 and CDR2 (germline): PRHDT, FYEKMQ (reference sequence). V lost 4 bases and J 6 bases, leaving 16 bases between the germline ends. CDR3 sequence (DNA): TGTGCCAGCAGCTCCACCCTGGAGAGCGGCGAGCAGTACTTC. Its protein is CASSSTLESGEQYF.

This chain uses TRBV7-9 with TRBJ2-1, with TRBD2 identical over 9 bases. The CDR3 sequence is 14 residues long. V shed 5 bases and J 4 bases; nucleotides not matched to a gene: 3. In germline, CDR1 is SEHNR, CDR2 FQNEAQ (reference sequence). CDR3 sequence: CASSLLAGYNEQFF. The DNA for the CDR3 is TGTGCCAGCAGCCTCCTAGCGGGATACAATGAGCAGTTCTTC. Drawing the rest from reference TRBV7-9 and TRBJ2-1, the complete variable domain is DTGVSQNPRHKITKRGQNVTFRCDPISEHNRLYWYRQTLGQGPEFLTYFQNEAQLEKSRLLSDRFSAERPKGSFSTLEIQRTEQGDSAMYLCASSLLAGYNEQFFGPGTRLTVL.

This clonotype was observed many times. In nucleotides, the CDR3 is TGCAGCGTTGTCCTAGGCACTGAAGCTTTCTTT. This translates into CSVVLGTEAFF. The V gene is TRBV29-1, the J gene TRBJ1-1; D remains unclear. This CDR3 is built from 11 residues. V was shortened by 4 bases and J by 4 bases, with 7 bases between the two germline ends. The germline V gene encodes CDR1 SQVTM and CDR2 ANQGSEA.

As to this clonotype: With a much larger clone just one base away, this may be a read error. The gene calls are TRBV20-1 and TRBJ1-5; TRBD1 aligns across 8 bases. The length of the CDR3 is 15 residues. Looked up from germline, CDR1 is DFQATT and CDR2 is SNEGSKA (reference sequence). CDR3 loop: CNVGQGAGLDQPQHF. In DNA, the CDR3 is TGCAATGTGGGGCAGGGGGCTGGTTTGGATCAGCCCCAGCATTTT.